The 11 T cell receptor beta chains in this list originate from one sample, sequenced in a study of blood T cells in healthy people across ages. It was with a sample-barcoded 5' primer and a J-beta primer mix that a second PCR of about 7 to 12 cycles was run. TCRdb reanalysed the 5' RACE reads using MiXCR and keeps one entry per CDR3 protein. This table has almost 1 million distinct CDR3 sequences, 45% to 60% appearing once. Sequenced: blood. The source is a woman aged 60-70 years in good health.

The CDR3 DNA follows: TGCGCCAGCAGCCAAGATGGGGTTTTGGGCAATCAGCCCCAGCATTTT. This codes for CASSQDGVLGNQPQHF. The rearrangement joins TRBV4-1 to TRBJ1-5; no clear D gene. This CDR3 contains 16 residues. Trimming took off 0 bases at V and 2 bases at J, with 11 bases between the two ends. Per the germline V gene, CDR1 is MGHRA and CDR2 is YSYEKL.

The chain links TRBV12-3 or TRBV12-4 to TRBJ2-5; weak D call: TRBD1 (7 bases). Near its end, the DNA agrees better with TRBJ2-7, so the J call may be wrong. The CDR3 runs to 14 residues. CDR3 residues: CASSLPGGQNEQYF. CDR3 bases: TGTGCCAGCAGTTTGCCAGGGGGGCAGAACGAGCAGTACTTC.

The V call is TRBV20-1, the J call TRBJ2-1, with 15 bases fitting TRBD2. Germline V gives CDR1 DFQATT, CDR2 SNEGSKA (reference sequence). With 2 bases clipped from V and 3 bases from J, the junction kept 8 bases outside the gene matches. The CDR3 has 18 amino acids. CDR3 nucleotides: TGCAGTGCTAGAAAGGGACTAGCGGGGGGAAACCTCTACAATGAGCAGTTCTTC. It specifies CSARKGLAGGNLYNEQFF.

In this sample, this clonotype turned up a few times. J is TRBJ2-5 and V is TRBV6-5; D remains ambiguous. The CDR3 is 11 amino acids. Per germline, CDR1 MNHEY and CDR2 SVGAGI. Trimming pared 6 bases from V and 2 bases from J, leaving 4 bases between. DNA for the CDR3: TGTGCCAGCAGACAACAAGAGACCCAGTACTTC. This encodes CASRQQETQYF.

In its sample, this clonotype was seen a few times. The chain uses TRBV12-3 or TRBV12-4 and TRBJ2-7, with 7 bases aligning to TRBD1. The CDR3 has 14 residues. V was clipped by 3 bases and J by 6 bases; unmatched bases: 8. CDR3 DNA: TGTGCCAGCAGTTTCGTCCAGGGGGTCGGCGAGCAGTACTTC. Amino acids: CASSFVQGVGEQYF.

This clonotype was detected only a few times. The rearrangement uses TRBV15 and TRBJ1-1; D not resolved. Germline CDR1 and CDR2: LNHNV and YYDKDF (reference sequence). The CDR3 sequence is 15 residues long. Trimming removed 2 bases from V and 8 bases from J, with 18 bases in between. The DNA for the CDR3 is TGTGCCACCAGCAGAAAAGGAGAAGGAAAAGGAGAAGCTTTCTTT. It codes for CATSRKGEGKGEAFF.

This chain joins TRBV11-3 and TRBJ2-3, with D perhaps matching TRBD2 (5 bases). Trimming cost V 5 bases and J 1 base, with 19 bases left between them. CDR3 length equals 17 residues. CDR1 and CDR2 (germline): SGHNT, YENEEA. This chain's CDR3 is CASSPSPRDRGTDTQYF. Here the CDR3 DNA reads TGTGCCAGCAGCCCGAGCCCCCGGGATAGGGGCACAGATACGCAGTATTTT.

This sequence joins TRBV20-1 and TRBJ1-2, with TRBD1 matching 9 bases. The CDR3 totals 12 residues. The trim removed 5 bases at V and 6 bases at J, leaving 4 bases unmatched. Germline CDR1 reads DFQATT; CDR2 reads SNEGSKA (reference sequence). Here the CDR3 DNA reads TGCAGTGCTCCGAGGACAGGGGATGGCTACACCTTC. Translating it yields CSAPRTGDGYTF.

As concerns this clonotype: A read error may explain this, as a much larger clone is one base away. J is TRBJ2-1 and V is TRBV2; 9 bases match TRBD2. Germline V gives CDR1 SNHLY, CDR2 FYNNEI. CDR3 length equals 14 residues. Written as DNA, the CDR3 is TGTGCCGGCAGCCCCCGACTAGCGGACAATGAGCAGTTCTTC. Protein product: CAGSPRLADNEQFF.

V gene TRBV18 combines with J gene TRBJ2-5; unclear D gene. The end of the DNA is better explained by TRBJ2-7, so the J call may be wrong. The germline V gene has CDR1 KGHSH and CDR2 LQKENI. CDR3 length equals 13 residues. The CDR3 spells CASSSYPVGEQYF. The CDR3 DNA is TGTGCCAGCTCATCATACCCCGTCGGCGAGCAGTACTTC.

There are a few counts of this clonotype. V gene TRBV5-5 combines with J gene TRBJ1-2; possible D gene TRBD1, 5 bases. CDR1 SGHKS and CDR2 YYEKEE come from the germline V gene (reference sequence). V lost 4 bases and J lost 4, with 17 bases in between. The CDR3 contains 15 residues. CDR3 nucleotides: TGTGCCAGCAGCCCCAGAGGGGTTCAGGGCTATGGCTACACCTTC. Its translation is CASSPRGVQGYGYTF.